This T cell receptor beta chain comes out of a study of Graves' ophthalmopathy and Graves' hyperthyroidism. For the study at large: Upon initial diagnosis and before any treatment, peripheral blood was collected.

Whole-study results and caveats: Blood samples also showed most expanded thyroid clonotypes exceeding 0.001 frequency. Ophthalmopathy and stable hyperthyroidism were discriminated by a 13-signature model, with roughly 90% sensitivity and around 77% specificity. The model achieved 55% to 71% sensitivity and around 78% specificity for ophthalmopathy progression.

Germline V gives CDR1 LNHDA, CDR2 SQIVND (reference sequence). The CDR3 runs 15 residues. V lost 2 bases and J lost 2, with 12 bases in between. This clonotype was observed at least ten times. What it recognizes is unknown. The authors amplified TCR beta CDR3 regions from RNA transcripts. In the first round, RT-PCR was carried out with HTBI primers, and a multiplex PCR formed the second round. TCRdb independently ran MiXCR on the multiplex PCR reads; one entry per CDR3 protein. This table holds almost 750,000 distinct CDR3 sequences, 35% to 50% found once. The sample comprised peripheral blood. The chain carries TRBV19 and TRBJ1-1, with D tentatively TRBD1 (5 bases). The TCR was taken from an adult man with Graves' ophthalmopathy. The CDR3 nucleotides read TGTGCCAGTAGTATAACAGGCGACTTCAACACTGAAGCTTTCTTT. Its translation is CASSITGDFNTEAFF.